This TCR beta chain originates from a study of OX40 agonist ivuxolimab in advanced cancers. At the level of the study: Of the patients, three showed partial responses, one with hepatocellular carcinoma and two with cutaneous melanoma. The study, taken as a whole, reports: Some of the lowest clonal expansion was seen in partial responders at 0.1-3.0 mg/kg. Researchers did not determine the expanded peripheral T cells' antigen specificity. CD8+ T cells showed, on average, more clonal expansion than CD4+ cells.

With regard to this clone: Its specificity is unknown.

The protocol was immunoSEQ multiplex PCR, while the TCRdb copy is restricted to in-frame clones and leaves out a portion. The sample records over 60,000 clones, about nine tenths being singletons. CDR1 is MDHEN and CDR2 is SYDVKM in the germline V gene. V trimming: 1 base; J trimming: 2 bases; junction bases outside the gene matches: 4. CDR3 length: 15 residues. This material consisted of CD4+ or CD8+ T cells sorted from blood, taken in a trial of the OX40 agonist ivuxolimab. This clonotype originated in an adult with an advanced solid tumor such as melanoma, head and neck, liver or kidney cancer. The chain employs TRBV28 and TRBJ2-5, with TRBD2 matching 7 bases. CDR3 in DNA: TGTGCCAGCAGTTTATACGCTAGCGGTCAAGAGACCCAGTACTTC. This gives the protein CASSLYASGQETQYF.